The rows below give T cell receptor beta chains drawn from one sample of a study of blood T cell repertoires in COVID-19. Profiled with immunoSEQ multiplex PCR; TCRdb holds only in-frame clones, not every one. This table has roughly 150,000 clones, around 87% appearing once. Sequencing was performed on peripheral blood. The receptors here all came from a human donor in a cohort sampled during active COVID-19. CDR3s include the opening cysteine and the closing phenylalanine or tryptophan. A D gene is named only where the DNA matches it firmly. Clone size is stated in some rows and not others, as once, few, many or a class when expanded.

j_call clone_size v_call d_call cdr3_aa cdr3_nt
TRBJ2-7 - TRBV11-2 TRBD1 CASSLGQGAREQYF TGTGCCAGCAGCTTAGGTCAGGGGGCACGCGAGCAGTACTTC
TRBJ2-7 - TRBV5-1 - CASSPGPGESYEQYF TGCGCCAGCAGCCCCGGTCCCGGGGAATCCTACGAGCAGTACTTC
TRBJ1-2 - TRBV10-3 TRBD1 CATTEQGAGDYGYTF TGTGCCACGACCGAACAGGGGGCGGGCGACTATGGCTACACCTTC
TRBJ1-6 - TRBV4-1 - CASSQDMNSPLHF TGCGCCAGCAGCCAAGATATGAATTCACCCCTCCACTTT
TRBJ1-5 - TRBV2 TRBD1 CASSRDRANQPQHF TGTGCCAGCAGCCGAGACAGGGCCAATCAGCCCCAGCATTTT
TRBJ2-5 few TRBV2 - CASSAVTGYRGQQETQYF TGTGCCAGCAGTGCCGTGACAGGGTATCGGGGGCAACAAGAGACCCAGTACTTC
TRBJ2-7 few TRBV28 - CASTSGTGPGHLRLTYEQYF TGTGCCAGCACCTCAGGGACGGGACCGGGACATTTGAGATTAACCTACGAGCAGTACTTC
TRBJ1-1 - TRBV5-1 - CASSWNGGEAFF TGCGCCAGCAGCTGGAATGGGGGGGAAGCTTTCTTT
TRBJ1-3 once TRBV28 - CASSLGGSGNTIYF TGTGCCAGCAGTTTAGGGGGGTCTGGAAACACCATATATTTT
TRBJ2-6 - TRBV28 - CASWAGSGGANVLTF TGTGCCAGCTGGGCGGGGTCAGGAGGGGCCAACGTCCTGACTTTC
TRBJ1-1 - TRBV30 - CAWRRQGGTTEAFF TGTGCCTGGAGGAGGCAGGGAGGCACAACTGAAGCTTTCTTT
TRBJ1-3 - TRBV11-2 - CASSHPAGEGGNTIYF TGTGCCAGCAGCCACCCGGCAGGGGAGGGAGGAAACACCATATATTTT
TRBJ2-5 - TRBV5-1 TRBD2 CASSPLGAGVETQYF TGCGCCAGCAGCCCCCTCGGAGCGGGGGTCGAGACCCAGTACTTC
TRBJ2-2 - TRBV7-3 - CASSVGLSNTGELFF TGTGCCAGCAGCGTCGGACTTTCGAACACCGGGGAGCTGTTTTTT
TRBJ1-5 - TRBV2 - CASSERGFQPQHF TGTGCCAGCAGTGAACGGGGATTCCAGCCCCAGCATTTT
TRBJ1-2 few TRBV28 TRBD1 CASSLPGQGIGYTF TGTGCCAGCAGTTTACCGGGACAGGGGATCGGCTACACCTTC
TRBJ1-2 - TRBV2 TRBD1 CATYRGTSYGYTF TGTGCCACCTACAGGGGAACGAGCTATGGCTACACCTTC
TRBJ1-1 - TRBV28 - CASEGRGAFF TGTGCCAGCGAAGGCAGAGGAGCTTTCTTT
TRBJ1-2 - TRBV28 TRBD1 CASRRTGQLYGYTF TGTGCCAGCAGGAGGACGGGACAGCTATATGGCTACACCTTC
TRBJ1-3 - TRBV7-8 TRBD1 CASLGSQGAGNTIYF TGTGCCAGCCTCGGTAGCCAGGGGGCTGGAAACACCATATATTTT
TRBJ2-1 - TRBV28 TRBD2 CASTQAGKGNEQFF TGTGCCAGCACCCAAGCGGGAAAGGGGAATGAGCAGTTCTTC
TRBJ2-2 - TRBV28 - CASSLSRTIYGELFF TGTGCCAGCAGTTTATCTCGGACTATCTACGGGGAGCTGTTTTTT
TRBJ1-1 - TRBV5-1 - CASSLDRSRMMNTEAFF TGCGCCAGCAGCTTGGACAGGTCGCGGATGATGAACACTGAAGCTTTCTTT
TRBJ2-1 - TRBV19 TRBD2 CASSALAAAANEQFF TGTGCCAGTAGTGCTCTAGCGGCAGCTGCCAATGAGCAGTTCTTC
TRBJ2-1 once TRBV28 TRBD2 CASSSPPLSGSYNEQFF TGTGCCAGCAGTTCCCCGCCTTTGAGCGGGAGTTACAATGAGCAGTTCTTC
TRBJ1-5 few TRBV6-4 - CASSRNHDGNSNQPQHF TGTGCCAGCAGTCGTAACCATGACGGGAATAGCAATCAGCCCCAGCATTTT
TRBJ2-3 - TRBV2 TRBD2 CASSAGLAGADTQYF TGTGCCAGCAGTGCGGGACTAGCGGGGGCCGATACGCAGTATTTT
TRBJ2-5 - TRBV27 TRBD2 CASSSRTSYETQYF TGTGCCAGCAGTTCAAGGACTAGCTACGAGACCCAGTACTTC
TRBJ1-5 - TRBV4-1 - CASSQEWSGYQPQHF TGCGCCAGCAGCCAAGAATGGTCCGGGTATCAGCCCCAGCATTTT
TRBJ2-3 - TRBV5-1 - CASSLARLTDTQYF TGCGCCAGCAGCTTGGCGCGGTTGACAGATACGCAGTATTTT
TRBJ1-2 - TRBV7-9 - CASSLAGASNYGYTF TGTGCCAGCAGCTTAGCGGGGGCTTCTAACTATGGCTACACCTTC
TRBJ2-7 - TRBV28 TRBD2 CASSFLPGLATYEQYF TGTGCCAGCAGTTTCCTACCGGGACTAGCGACCTACGAGCAGTACTTC
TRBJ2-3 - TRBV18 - CASSPPNSPRGTDTQYF TGTGCCAGCTCACCACCGAATAGCCCCAGGGGCACAGATACGCAGTATTTT
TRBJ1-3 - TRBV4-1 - CASKRVLEGTGNTIYF TGCGCCAGCAAGCGAGTCCTGGAGGGTACTGGAAACACCATATATTTT
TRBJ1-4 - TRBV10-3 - CAISESEGEKLFF TGTGCCATCAGTGAGTCGGAGGGGGAAAAACTGTTTTTT
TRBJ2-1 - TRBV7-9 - CASSPGLSLNEQFF TGTGCCAGCAGCCCTGGACTCTCTCTCAATGAGCAGTTCTTC
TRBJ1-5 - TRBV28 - CASSSGASNQPQHF TGTGCCAGCAGTTCTGGGGCGAGCAATCAGCCCCAGCATTTT
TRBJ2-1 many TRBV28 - CASGRPSSYNEQFF TGTGCCTCAGGGCGCCCAAGCTCCTACAATGAGCAGTTCTTC
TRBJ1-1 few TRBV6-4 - CASRMTENTEAFF TGTGCCAGCAGGATGACAGAGAACACTGAAGCTTTCTTT
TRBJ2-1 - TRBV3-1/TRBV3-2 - CASSQAQYNEQFF TGTGCCAGCAGCCAAGCACAGTACAATGAGCAGTTCTTC
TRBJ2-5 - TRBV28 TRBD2 CASSYSGGETQYF TGTGCCAGCAGTTATTCGGGGGGGGAGACCCAGTACTTC